This T cell receptor (beta chain) emerged from a study of cytomegalovirus exposure and HLA in healthy donors. The wider study: From HLA-typed donors, an early data release held about 92 million unique TCRs.

This clone has just one count. Its antigen is unidentified. A multiplex PCR was run with 60 Vbeta primers and 13 Jbeta primers. Only in-frame clones appear in the TCRdb table, and some are missing; sequencing was by immunoSEQ multiplex PCR. The sample has 150,000 or so clones, approximately 82% seen once. The CDR3 covers 16 residues. The V and J ends lost 3 bases and 1 base respectively, with 14 bases between them. Germline CDR1 reads SGHAT; CDR2 reads FQNNGV. Notes on the study in general: Clonal expansion was found to be greater in HLA-associated TCR beta chains than in equally common others in a later analysis.

This clonotype was sampled from a man aged 30 to 45 in good health and CMV-seropositive. J is TRBJ2-3 and V is TRBV11-2; tentative D call: TRBD1 (6 bases). The sequencing input was PBMCs. CDR3 coding DNA: TGTGCCAGCAGCTTCCGCCAGGGGTCCCGCACAGATACGCAGTATTTT. The encoded protein is CASSFRQGSRTDTQYF.